This T cell receptor beta chain came from a study of T cell responses to AZD1222 COVID-19 vaccine. Study-wide context: The analysis combined second doses at about 4 or about 12 weeks.

V lost 5 bases to trimming and J lost 6 bases, with 20 bases between them. Germline CDR1 and CDR2: LNHDA and SQIVND (reference sequence). The CDR3 is made up of 16 amino acids. Using immunoSEQ multiplex PCR, the repertoire was profiled, and TCRdb retains in-frame clones only, with some absent. The sample has 150,000 to 200,000 clones, around 93% seen once. Remarks on this clone: Its antigen is still unknown.

Findings and caveats of the study: Repertoire collection took place solely once the T cell response had peaked.

The sequenced sample was peripheral blood, obtained on day 0 of AZD1222 vaccination. The TCR was taken from an adult in good health. This chain uses TRBV19 with TRBJ1-5, with TRBD1 as a possible D gene (5 bases). CDR3 sequence (DNA): TGTGCCAGTAGTCCCACCGGGGGGGTCGGGGCTCAGCCCCAGCATTTT. This sequence encodes CASSPTGGVGAQPQHF.